This T cell receptor (beta chain) is drawn from a study of blood T cell repertoires in COVID-19. About the research overall: Both acute and convalescent COVID-19 samples were obtained from the United States, Italy and Spain. T cells, B-cell-depleted T cells, or PBMCs provided the cDNA or gDNA that served as material.

Study processing details: From reference gene primer amplification, estimates of nucleated cell counts were derived. TCRdb's copy holds only in-frame clones and misses some; the assay was immunoSEQ multiplex PCR. The D gene and trimming were derived from the DNA, and the V and J assignments and clone size from that table. The repertoire holds some 180,000 clones, about 75% seen once, with roughly 8.7% in the top ten. From germline, CDR1 is SGHRS and CDR2 YFSETQ. V shed 4 bases and J shed 0 bases, with 11 bases lying between them. The CDR3 is 15 residues long. The sequencing sample was made of peripheral blood. The sequence was obtained from a woman aged 45-65 years with active or convalescent COVID-19. The chain links TRBV5-1 to TRBJ1-5; unclear D gene. CDR3 in amino acids: CASSADGDSNQPQHF. The CDR3 nucleotides read TGCGCCAGCAGCGCCGACGGAGATAGCAATCAGCCCCAGCATTTT.